The present T cell receptor beta chain was sequenced within a study of control samples from healthy donors and cancer patients. Germline loops: CDR1 SGHNT, CDR2 YENEEA. The CDR3 covers 11 residues. Trimming took 5 bases from V and 8 from J, leaving 7 bases between them. Produced via immunoSEQ multiplex PCR; TCRdb's table is partial and in-frame only. The top ten hold 20% to 30% of the sample, which has 35,000 to 50,000 clones, approximately 94% seen once. What was sequenced was blood. The clonotype originates from a man aged 60-69 years in good health. The chain couples TRBV11-3 to TRBJ2-1, with D hard to call. The CDR3 is CASSQLDEQFF. DNA of the CDR3: TGTGCCAGCAGCCAACTGGATGAGCAGTTCTTC.